The rows below give T cell receptor beta chains drawn from one sample of a study of regulatory T cells in long-lasting Graves disease. Using its own MiXCR run on the multiplex PCR reads, TCRdb lists one record per CDR3 protein. The sample includes approximately 460,000 distinct CDR3 sequences, around 15% seen only once; the top ten take about 10%. This sample was also put to use in a study of T cells in Graves' hyperthyroidism and ophthalmopathy.

The input for sequencing was peripheral blood mononuclear cells (PBMCs), taken at new diagnosis, from a patient treated with antithyroid drugs. The receptors here all came from a woman between 25 and 40 years old with Graves disease. Both conserved end residues are part of each CDR3. D genes are given only for firm matches. Clone size appears in some rows only: once, few, many, or a class for an expanded clone.

clone size: many
D gene: .
V gene: TRBV13
J gene: TRBJ1-1
CDR3 DNA: TGTGCCAGCAGCCCAGGACACCAGAGCACTGAAGCTTTCTTT
CDR3 protein: CASSPGHQSTEAFF

clone size: few
D gene: TRBD1
V gene: TRBV29-1
J gene: TRBJ1-4
CDR3 DNA: TGCAGCGTTCAGGGGGCGAAGGGTAATGAAAAACTGTTTTTT
CDR3 protein: CSVQGAKGNEKLFF

clone size: many
D gene: TRBD2
V gene: TRBV6-1
J gene: TRBJ2-3
CDR3 DNA: TGTGCCAGCAGTACCCGTCGACTAGCGGGAGTGCCAGATACGCAGTATTTT
CDR3 protein: CASSTRRLAGVPDTQYF

clone size: many
D gene: .
V gene: TRBV11-2
J gene: TRBJ2-7
CDR3 DNA: TGTGCCAGCAGCCGAACTCAGACCGGGGGTCACGAGCAGTACTTC
CDR3 protein: CASSRTQTGGHEQYF

clone size: many
D gene: .
V gene: TRBV7-2
J gene: TRBJ2-3
CDR3 DNA: TGTGCCAGCAGCTTAGGGGTGAATACGCAGTATTTT
CDR3 protein: CASSLGVNTQYF

clone size: many
D gene: TRBD1
V gene: TRBV19
J gene: TRBJ1-2
CDR3 DNA: TGTGCCAGTAGCACCCTCGCGTCGGGATCTCAGGGACAGGGCTATGGCTACACCTTC
CDR3 protein: CASSTLASGSQGQGYGYTF

clone size: many
D gene: .
V gene: TRBV12-3/TRBV12-4
J gene: TRBJ2-7
CDR3 DNA: TGTGCCACCACTTCCTGGGCGAACGAGCAGTACTTC
CDR3 protein: CATTSWANEQYF

clone size: many
D gene: .
V gene: TRBV29-1
J gene: TRBJ1-1
CDR3 DNA: TGCAGCGTTGATTATCAAGGGGATAACACTGAAGCTTTCTTT
CDR3 protein: CSVDYQGDNTEAFF

clone size: many
D gene: .
V gene: TRBV7-2
J gene: TRBJ2-3
CDR3 DNA: TGTGCCAGCAGCTTATCGGCAGATACGCAGTATTTT
CDR3 protein: CASSLSADTQYF

clone size: .
D gene: TRBD2
V gene: TRBV11-2
J gene: TRBJ2-1
CDR3 DNA: TGTGCCAGCAGTTTATTTGTGACTAGCGGGAGATTTGGTGAGCAGTTCTTC
CDR3 protein: CASSLFVTSGRFGEQFF

clone size: many
D gene: .
V gene: TRBV3-1
J gene: TRBJ2-4
CDR3 DNA: TGTGCCAGCAGCCGGAGTGAGGGAGCGCAAAACATTCAGTACTTC
CDR3 protein: CASSRSEGAQNIQYF

clone size: .
D gene: .
V gene: TRBV19
J gene: TRBJ1-2
CDR3 DNA: TGTGCCAGTAGTATAGATCGGACAGATGGCTACACCTTC
CDR3 protein: CASSIDRTDGYTF

clone size: many
D gene: .
V gene: TRBV5-1
J gene: TRBJ1-1
CDR3 DNA: TGCGCCAGCAGCCAAGGACGGATTGAGATGAACACTGAAGCTTTCTTT
CDR3 protein: CASSQGRIEMNTEAFF

clone size: many
D gene: .
V gene: TRBV28
J gene: TRBJ2-2
CDR3 DNA: TGTGCCAGCAGACCCAGGGTTCAGAACACCGGGGAGCTGTTTTTT
CDR3 protein: CASRPRVQNTGELFF

clone size: many
D gene: TRBD1
V gene: TRBV20-1
J gene: TRBJ2-5
CDR3 DNA: TGCAGTGCTAGAGAACGGGGGACAGGGCAAGAGACCCAGTACTTC
CDR3 protein: CSARERGTGQETQYF

clone size: few
D gene: TRBD2
V gene: TRBV10-3
J gene: TRBJ2-1
CDR3 DNA: TGTGCCACCCAGCGGGACTCCTACAATGAGCAGTTCTTC
CDR3 protein: CATQRDSYNEQFF

clone size: .
D gene: TRBD1
V gene: TRBV19
J gene: TRBJ1-5
CDR3 DNA: TGTGCCAGTAGACATGGGACAGGGTCGAGGCACAATCAGCCCCAGCATTTT
CDR3 protein: CASRHGTGSRHNQPQHF

clone size: many
D gene: TRBD2
V gene: TRBV7-6
J gene: TRBJ2-7
CDR3 DNA: TGTGCCAGCAGCTTAAGGTTTAGCGGGAAAGACGAGCAGTACTTC
CDR3 protein: CASSLRFSGKDEQYF

clone size: .
D gene: TRBD2
V gene: TRBV9
J gene: TRBJ2-1
CDR3 DNA: TGTGCCAGCAGCCCAAACAAGCGGCTAGCGGGGACTGTCGATGAGCAGTTCTTC
CDR3 protein: CASSPNKRLAGTVDEQFF

clone size: many
D gene: .
V gene: TRBV11-2
J gene: TRBJ2-5
CDR3 DNA: TGTGCCAGCAGCCCCCTAGGTGGAAATGGAGAGACCCAGTACTTC
CDR3 protein: CASSPLGGNGETQYF

clone size: many
D gene: .
V gene: TRBV6-1
J gene: TRBJ2-7
CDR3 DNA: TGTGCCAGCGGGAGAGGCGCCAACTACGAGCAGTACTTC
CDR3 protein: CASGRGANYEQYF

clone size: many
D gene: .
V gene: TRBV12-3/TRBV12-4
J gene: TRBJ2-2
CDR3 DNA: TGTGCCAGCAGCTTAAGGGGCGCGAACACCGGGGAGCTGTTTTTT
CDR3 protein: CASSLRGANTGELFF

clone size: many
D gene: TRBD2
V gene: TRBV2
J gene: TRBJ2-3
CDR3 DNA: TGTGCCAGTCGGAGGGGGGGACTAGCGGGAGCAGATACGCAGTATTTT
CDR3 protein: CASRRGGLAGADTQYF

clone size: .
D gene: TRBD1
V gene: TRBV4-1
J gene: TRBJ2-1
CDR3 DNA: TGCGCCAGCAGTCCCGGGACAGTTAGCTACAATGAGCAGTTCTTC
CDR3 protein: CASSPGTVSYNEQFF

clone size: .
D gene: TRBD2
V gene: TRBV5-4
J gene: TRBJ2-1
CDR3 DNA: TGTGCCAGCAGCTCACGGGCGCTAGCGGGTAAGGAGGAGCAGTTCTTC
CDR3 protein: CASSSRALAGKEEQFF

clone size: many
D gene: .
V gene: TRBV28
J gene: TRBJ2-7
CDR3 DNA: TGTGCCAGCAGCTCAGGCCGAGGGGGGCTTTACGAGCAGTACTTC
CDR3 protein: CASSSGRGGLYEQYF

clone size: many
D gene: TRBD1
V gene: TRBV20-1
J gene: TRBJ2-7
CDR3 DNA: TGCAGTGCTCCGGGACAGGGTCCCTACGAGCAGTACTTC
CDR3 protein: CSAPGQGPYEQYF

clone size: many
D gene: .
V gene: TRBV29-1
J gene: TRBJ1-2
CDR3 DNA: TGCAGCTTCGGGACCCATACTAACTATGGCTACACCTTC
CDR3 protein: CSFGTHTNYGYTF

clone size: .
D gene: TRBD2
V gene: TRBV28
J gene: TRBJ2-3
CDR3 DNA: TGTGCCAGCAGTCTACGGACTAGCGCCACAGATACGCAGTATTTT
CDR3 protein: CASSLRTSATDTQYF

clone size: .
D gene: .
V gene: TRBV29-1
J gene: TRBJ1-2
CDR3 DNA: TGCAGCGTTGAAATGACGTATTCGGGCTACACCTTC
CDR3 protein: CSVEMTYSGYTF

clone size: many
D gene: TRBD2
V gene: TRBV20-1
J gene: TRBJ2-3
CDR3 DNA: TGCAGTGCCATACCGGGTCAGGTGTGGACTAGCGGGAGAGCAGGCACAGATACGCAGTATTTT
CDR3 protein: CSAIPGQVWTSGRAGTDTQYF

clone size: many
D gene: TRBD1
V gene: TRBV5-6
J gene: TRBJ1-5
CDR3 DNA: TGTGCCAGCAGCTTGAGGGGGCAGATTAATCAGCCCCAGCATTTT
CDR3 protein: CASSLRGQINQPQHF

clone size: many
D gene: TRBD2
V gene: TRBV6-5
J gene: TRBJ2-5
CDR3 DNA: TGTGCCAGCAGTTACTCGATGGGTAGCGGGAGGGGTCAAGAGACCCAGTACTTC
CDR3 protein: CASSYSMGSGRGQETQYF

clone size: many
D gene: .
V gene: TRBV28
J gene: TRBJ2-5
CDR3 DNA: TGTGCCAGCCTGCCAGGACAGCGGGAGACCCAGTACTTC
CDR3 protein: CASLPGQRETQYF

clone size: many
D gene: .
V gene: TRBV20-1
J gene: TRBJ2-5
CDR3 DNA: TGCAGTGCTGCTCCAGAGGTGGGGGATGTAGGGCAAGAGACCCAGTACTTC
CDR3 protein: CSAAPEVGDVGQETQYF

clone size: many
D gene: TRBD2
V gene: TRBV6-2/TRBV6-3
J gene: TRBJ2-7
CDR3 DNA: TGTGCCAGCAGTTACTCGGCGGGAGTTACCTACTACGAGCAGTACTTC
CDR3 protein: CASSYSAGVTYYEQYF

clone size: many
D gene: TRBD1
V gene: TRBV27
J gene: TRBJ2-7
CDR3 DNA: TGTGCCGGCAGTTTGCAGACAGGGTACCACGAGCAGTACTTC
CDR3 protein: CAGSLQTGYHEQYF

clone size: many
D gene: .
V gene: TRBV29-1
J gene: TRBJ1-3
CDR3 DNA: TGCAGCGTTACAGTAGACTCTGGAAACACCATATATTTT
CDR3 protein: CSVTVDSGNTIYF

clone size: few
D gene: TRBD2
V gene: TRBV7-2
J gene: TRBJ2-3
CDR3 DNA: TGTGCCAGCAGCTCGACCGCATATGCCATAGCGGGACTCCGGCCAGATACGCAGTATTTT
CDR3 protein: CASSSTAYAIAGLRPDTQYF

clone size: few
D gene: .
V gene: TRBV20-1
J gene: TRBJ2-7
CDR3 DNA: TGCAGTGCTAGACGGCCGTACTACGAGCAGTACTTC
CDR3 protein: CSARRPYYEQYF

clone size: .
D gene: .
V gene: TRBV3-1
J gene: TRBJ2-1
CDR3 DNA: TGTGCCAGCAGCCAAGGCAGTAATGGGCAGTTCTTC
CDR3 protein: CASSQGSNGQFF

clone size: few
D gene: .
V gene: TRBV5-5
J gene: TRBJ2-6
CDR3 DNA: TGTGCCAGCAGCTCCGAGACTTCCGGGGCCAACGTCCTGACTTTC
CDR3 protein: CASSSETSGANVLTF

clone size: .
D gene: .
V gene: TRBV7-9
J gene: TRBJ1-2
CDR3 DNA: TGTGCCAGCAGCGCAATCCAGGGAGTCCCTAACTATGGCTACACCTTC
CDR3 protein: CASSAIQGVPNYGYTF

clone size: .
D gene: .
V gene: TRBV7-9
J gene: TRBJ1-1
CDR3 DNA: TGTGCCAGCAGCTTAGCAGCCGGTCGGAACACTGAAGCTTTCTTT
CDR3 protein: CASSLAAGRNTEAFF

clone size: few
D gene: .
V gene: TRBV6-1
J gene: TRBJ1-2
CDR3 DNA: TGTGCCAGCAGTGACCAGGCGGGTGGCTACACCTTC
CDR3 protein: CASSDQAGGYTF

clone size: many
D gene: .
V gene: TRBV4-1
J gene: TRBJ1-1
CDR3 DNA: TGCGCCAGCAGCCTGGACAGACGAAGGGGGGAGAACACTGAAGCTTTCTTT
CDR3 protein: CASSLDRRRGENTEAFF

clone size: many
D gene: .
V gene: TRBV11-2
J gene: TRBJ2-5
CDR3 DNA: TGTGCCAGCAGCCAACGAGGGTTGCAGACCCAGTACTTC
CDR3 protein: CASSQRGLQTQYF

clone size: few
D gene: TRBD2
V gene: TRBV20-1
J gene: TRBJ2-2
CDR3 DNA: TGCAGTGCTAGAGACGGACTAGCGGGAGTCACCGGGGAGCTGTTTTTT
CDR3 protein: CSARDGLAGVTGELFF

clone size: many
D gene: .
V gene: TRBV6-2/TRBV6-3
J gene: TRBJ1-4
CDR3 DNA: TGTGCCAGCAGTTACATCTGGGGACAACTGTTTTTT
CDR3 protein: CASSYIWGQLFF

clone size: many
D gene: .
V gene: TRBV30
J gene: TRBJ2-7
CDR3 DNA: TGTGCCTGGAGGGGGACGGCCAGCGAGCAGTACTTC
CDR3 protein: CAWRGTASEQYF

clone size: many
D gene: TRBD2
V gene: TRBV12-3/TRBV12-4
J gene: TRBJ2-3
CDR3 DNA: TGTGCCAGCAGTTTCTCAACTAGCGGGACCCCCTGGGAGTATTTT
CDR3 protein: CASSFSTSGTPWEYF

clone size: few
D gene: .
V gene: TRBV9
J gene: TRBJ1-3
CDR3 DNA: TGTGCCAGCAGCGTCCAGGGAGGTGGAAACACCATATATTTT
CDR3 protein: CASSVQGGGNTIYF

clone size: many
D gene: .
V gene: TRBV28
J gene: TRBJ1-1
CDR3 DNA: TGTGCCAGCAGTATTCCTCTTGGGGCCACTGGGAACACTGAAGCTTTCTTT
CDR3 protein: CASSIPLGATGNTEAFF

clone size: many
D gene: TRBD1
V gene: TRBV27
J gene: TRBJ1-1
CDR3 DNA: TGTGCCAGCAGTCTAGTCACAGGGGGCACTGAAGCTTTCTTT
CDR3 protein: CASSLVTGGTEAFF

clone size: many
D gene: TRBD2
V gene: TRBV3-1
J gene: TRBJ2-1
CDR3 DNA: TGTGCCAGCAGCCAAATGATAGCGGGAGGGGGTGAGCAGTTCTTC
CDR3 protein: CASSQMIAGGGEQFF